This TCR beta chain emerged from a study of blood T cell repertoires in COVID-19. Trimming at V came to 5 bases and at J to 6 bases, leaving 5 bases not matched to a gene. The CDR3 length is 15 residues. Germline V CDR1 and CDR2: SGHVS, FNYEAQ. A Seattle source enrolled patients during active infection and followed them longitudinally. Per the authors' pipeline: Reference gene primer amplification gave estimated nucleated cell counts. Assay: immunoSEQ multiplex PCR; the TCRdb copy retains only in-frame clones and omits some. For V, J and clone size, that table is used; D and trimming come from the DNA. The sample lists 400,000 to 450,000 clones, about 90% seen once, with 0.7% to 1% in the top ten.

This rearrangement joins TRBV7-6 to TRBJ2-2, with 11 positions matching TRBD2. The TCR originated in a man aged 18 to 29 with COVID-19, enrolled during active disease. The specimen sequenced was peripheral blood. The CDR3 region has the DNA TGTGCCAGCAGCGCGCTAGCGGGAGGCCCCGGGGAGCTGTTTTTT. Its protein is CASSALAGGPGELFF.